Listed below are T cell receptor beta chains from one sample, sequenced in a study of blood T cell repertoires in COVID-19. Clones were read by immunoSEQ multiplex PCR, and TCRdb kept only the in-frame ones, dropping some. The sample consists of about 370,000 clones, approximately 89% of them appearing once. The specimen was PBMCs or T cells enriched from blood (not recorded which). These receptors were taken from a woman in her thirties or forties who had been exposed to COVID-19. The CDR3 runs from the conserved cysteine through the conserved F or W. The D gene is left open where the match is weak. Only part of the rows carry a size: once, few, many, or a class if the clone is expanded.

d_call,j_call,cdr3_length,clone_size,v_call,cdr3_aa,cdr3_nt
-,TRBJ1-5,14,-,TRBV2,CASRYRYSNQPQHF,TGTGCCAGCAGGTACCGCTATAGCAATCAGCCCCAGCATTTT
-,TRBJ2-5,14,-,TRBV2,CASSEAGRKETQYF,TGTGCCAGCAGTGAGGCGGGGAGAAAAGAGACCCAGTACTTC
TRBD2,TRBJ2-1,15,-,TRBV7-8,CASSQSGTSGGEQFF,TGTGCCAGCAGCCAATCCGGGACTAGCGGGGGTGAGCAGTTCTTC
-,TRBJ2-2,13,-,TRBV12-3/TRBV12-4,CASRRTETGELFF,TGTGCCAGCAGGCGGACTGAGACCGGGGAGCTGTTTTTT
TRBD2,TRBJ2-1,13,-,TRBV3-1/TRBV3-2,CATGLAGEREQFF,TGTGCCACCGGACTAGCGGGGGAGCGTGAGCAGTTCTTC
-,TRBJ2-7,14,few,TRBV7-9,CASSLGEYSYEQYF,TGTGCCAGCAGCTTAGGGGAGTACTCCTACGAGCAGTACTTC
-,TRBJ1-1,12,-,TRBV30,CAWSQTDTEAFF,TGTGCCTGGAGTCAAACTGACACTGAAGCTTTCTTT
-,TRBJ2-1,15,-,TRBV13,CASSLNRATNNEQFF,TGTGCCAGCAGCTTAAACAGGGCGACGAACAATGAGCAGTTCTTC
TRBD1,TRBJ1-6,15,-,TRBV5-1,CASRPMTGDNSPLHF,TGCGCCAGCAGGCCCATGACAGGGGATAATTCACCCCTCCACTTT
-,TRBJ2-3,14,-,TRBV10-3,CAIRLDKSTDTQYF,TGTGCCATCAGACTAGACAAAAGCACAGATACGCAGTATTTT
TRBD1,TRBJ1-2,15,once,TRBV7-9,CASSLGQGPTYGYTF,TGTGCCAGCAGCTTAGGACAGGGCCCCACCTATGGCTACACCTTC
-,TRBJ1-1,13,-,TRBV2,CASFPRGGTEAFF,TGTGCCAGCTTTCCCAGAGGCGGGACTGAAGCTTTCTTT
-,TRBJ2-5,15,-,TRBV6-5,CASRNTARIQETQYF,TGTGCCAGCAGAAATACCGCGAGGATCCAAGAGACCCAGTACTTC
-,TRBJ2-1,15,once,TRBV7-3,CASSLTSGNYNEQFF,TGTGCCAGCAGCTTAACTAGCGGCAACTACAATGAGCAGTTCTTC
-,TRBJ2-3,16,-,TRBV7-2,CASSLESGRDTDTQYF,TGTGCCAGCAGCTTAGAGTCGGGCAGGGACACAGATACGCAGTATTTT
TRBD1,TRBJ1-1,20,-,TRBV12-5,CASGLSPQTGGRWYSTEAFF,TGTGCTAGTGGTTTGTCTCCACAAACAGGGGGCAGGTGGTATAGTACTGAAGCTTTCTTT